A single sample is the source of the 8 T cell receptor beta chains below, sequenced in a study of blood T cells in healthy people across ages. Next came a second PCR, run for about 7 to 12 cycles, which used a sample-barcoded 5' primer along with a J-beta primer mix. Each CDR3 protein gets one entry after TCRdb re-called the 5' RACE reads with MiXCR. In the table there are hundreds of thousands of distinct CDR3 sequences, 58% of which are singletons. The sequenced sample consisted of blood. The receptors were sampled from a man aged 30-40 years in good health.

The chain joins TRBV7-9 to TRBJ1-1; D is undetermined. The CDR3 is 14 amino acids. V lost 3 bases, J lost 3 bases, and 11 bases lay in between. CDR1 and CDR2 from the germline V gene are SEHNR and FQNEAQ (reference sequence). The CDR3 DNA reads TGTGCCAGCAGCTTTTCGGGGATGTACACTGAAGCTTTCTTT. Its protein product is CASSFSGMYTEAFF. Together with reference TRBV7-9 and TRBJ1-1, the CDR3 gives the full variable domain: DTGVSQNPRHKITKRGQNVTFRCDPISEHNRLYWYRQTLGQGPEFLTYFQNEAQLEKSRLLSDRFSAERPKGSFSTLEIQRTEQGDSAMYLCASSFSGMYTEAFFGQGTRLTVV.

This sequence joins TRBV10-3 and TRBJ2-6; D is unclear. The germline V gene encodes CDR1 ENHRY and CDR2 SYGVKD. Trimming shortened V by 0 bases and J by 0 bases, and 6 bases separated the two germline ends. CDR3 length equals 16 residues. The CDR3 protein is CAISESFPSGANVLTF. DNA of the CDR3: TGTGCCATCAGTGAGTCGTTCCCCTCTGGGGCCAACGTCCTGACTTTC.

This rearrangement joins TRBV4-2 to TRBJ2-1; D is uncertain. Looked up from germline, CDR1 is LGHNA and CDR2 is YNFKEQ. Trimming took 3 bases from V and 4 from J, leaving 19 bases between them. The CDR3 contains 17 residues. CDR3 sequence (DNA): TGTGCCAGCAGCCACCTCAAAGACCCTCCGTTGTACAATGAGCAGTTCTTC. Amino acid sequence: CASSHLKDPPLYNEQFF.

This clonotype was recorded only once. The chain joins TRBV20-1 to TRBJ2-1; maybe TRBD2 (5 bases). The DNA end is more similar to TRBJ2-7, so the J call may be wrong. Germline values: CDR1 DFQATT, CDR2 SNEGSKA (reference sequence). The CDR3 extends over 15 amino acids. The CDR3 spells CSAGPRVLVCYEQYF. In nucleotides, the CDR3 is TGCAGTGCTGGCCCGCGGGTTTTAGTTTGCTACGAGCAGTACTTC.

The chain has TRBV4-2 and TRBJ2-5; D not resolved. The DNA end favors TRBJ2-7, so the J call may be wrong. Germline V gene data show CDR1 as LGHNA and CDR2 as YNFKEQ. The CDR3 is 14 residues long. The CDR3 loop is CASSQEGTDYEQYF. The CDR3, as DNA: TGTGCCAGCAGCCAAGAAGGAACCGATTACGAGCAGTACTTC.

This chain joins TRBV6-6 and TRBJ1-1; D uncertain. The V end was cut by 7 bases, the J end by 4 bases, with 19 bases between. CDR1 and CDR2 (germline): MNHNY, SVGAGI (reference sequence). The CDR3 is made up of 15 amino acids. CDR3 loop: CASTIGPQDPTEAFF. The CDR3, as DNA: TGTGCCAGCACCATAGGCCCTCAGGATCCCACTGAAGCTTTCTTT.

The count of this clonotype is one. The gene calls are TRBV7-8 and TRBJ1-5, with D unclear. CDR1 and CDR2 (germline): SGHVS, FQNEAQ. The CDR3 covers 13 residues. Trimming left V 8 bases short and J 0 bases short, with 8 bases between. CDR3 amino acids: CASAHSSNQPQHF. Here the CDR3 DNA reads TGTGCCAGCGCGCACAGTAGCAATCAGCCCCAGCATTTT.

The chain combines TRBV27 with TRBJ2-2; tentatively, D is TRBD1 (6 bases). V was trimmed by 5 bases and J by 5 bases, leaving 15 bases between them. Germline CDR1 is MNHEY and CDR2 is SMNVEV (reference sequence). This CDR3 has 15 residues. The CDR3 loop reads CASSMSLQGTGELFF. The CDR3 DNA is TGTGCCAGCAGTATGAGCCTACAGGGTACCGGGGAGCTGTTTTTT.